The clone carrying this T cell receptor beta chain was seen only a few times. Its antigen is still unknown. Naivety among CD8 cells was defined by CD45RO negativity and positive CCR7 selection, thereby excluding terminally differentiated effector memory CD45RA+ cells. For sorted subsets, 150 to 200 ng DNA per replicate equaled about 30,000 T cell genomes. The protocol was immunoSEQ multiplex PCR, while the TCRdb copy is restricted to in-frame clones and leaves out a portion. The sample has under 850,000 clones, nearly 95% seen once. The CDR3 is 13 residues long. V was pared by 4 bases and J by 5 bases, with 12 bases between. Germline V lookup: CDR1 WNHNN, CDR2 SYGVQD (reference sequence). The sample belongs to a study of shared clonotypes between healthy human individuals. As for the study in general: Donors were a couple of women and a few men aged 18 to 49.

The study, taken as a whole, reports: A limitation of the genetic and exposure-history diversity represented arose from few donors. The authors sampled blood alone, and tissue repertoires likely differ.

The sample comprised naive CD8+ T cells sorted from blood. This clonotype was sampled from a man aged 25-45 years in good health. The chain links TRBV10-1 to TRBJ2-7; D gene ambiguous. The CDR3 loop reads CASSAGSTDEQYF. CDR3 bases: TGCGCCAGCAGTGCCGGATCCACTGACGAGCAGTACTTC.